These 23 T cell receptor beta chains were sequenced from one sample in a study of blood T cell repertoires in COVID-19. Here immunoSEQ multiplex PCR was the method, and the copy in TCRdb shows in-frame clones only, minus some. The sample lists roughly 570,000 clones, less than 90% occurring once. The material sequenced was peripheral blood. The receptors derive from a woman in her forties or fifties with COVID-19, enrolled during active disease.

The CDR3 region has the DNA TGTGCCAGCAGTCCTACAGGGGGCGGTGGCTACACCTTC. The encoded protein is CASSPTGGGGYTF. The chain uses TRBV2 and TRBJ1-2, with 9 bases identical to TRBD1. Germline CDR1 is SNHLY and CDR2 is FYNNEI. The CDR3 runs to 13 residues. V gave up 5 bases and J gave up 7 bases; unmatched junction bases: 5. Supplemented by reference TRBV2 and TRBJ1-2, the full variable domain reads EPEVTQTPSHQVTQMGQEVILRCVPISNHLYFYWYRQILGQKVEFLVSFYNNEISEKSEIFDDQFSVERPDGSNFTLKIRSTKLEDSAMYFCASSPTGGGGYTFGSGTRLTVV.

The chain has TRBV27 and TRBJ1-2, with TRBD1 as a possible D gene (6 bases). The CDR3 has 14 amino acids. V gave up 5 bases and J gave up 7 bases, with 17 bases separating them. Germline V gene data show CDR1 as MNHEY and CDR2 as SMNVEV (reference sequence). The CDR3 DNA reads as TGTGCCAGCAGTCCGCAGGGGATCGTAGGTGGCTACACCTTC. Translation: CASSPQGIVGGYTF.

The DNA of the CDR3 is TGCGCCAGCAGCCAATATCTAGCAGCCGAGCAGTACTTC. It codes for CASSQYLAAEQYF. V and J are TRBV4-1 and TRBJ2-7; a weak D match, TRBD2 (5 bases). The germline CDR1 and CDR2 sequences are MGHRA and YSYEKL. The CDR3 has 13 residues. V was clipped by 2 bases and J by 6 bases, with 11 bases between them.

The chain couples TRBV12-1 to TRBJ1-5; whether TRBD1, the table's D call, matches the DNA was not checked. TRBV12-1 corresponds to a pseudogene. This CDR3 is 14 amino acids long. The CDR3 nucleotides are TGTGCCAGCATCCTCTGGCTGCGCAATCAGCCCCAGCATTTT. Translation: CASILWLRNQPQHF.

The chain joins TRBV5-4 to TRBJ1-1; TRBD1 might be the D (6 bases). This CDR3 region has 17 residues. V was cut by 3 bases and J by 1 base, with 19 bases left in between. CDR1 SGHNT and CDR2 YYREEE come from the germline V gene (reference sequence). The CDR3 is CASSSRSQWTANTEAFF. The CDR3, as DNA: TGTGCCAGCAGCTCACGGTCCCAATGGACAGCGAACACTGAAGCTTTCTTT.

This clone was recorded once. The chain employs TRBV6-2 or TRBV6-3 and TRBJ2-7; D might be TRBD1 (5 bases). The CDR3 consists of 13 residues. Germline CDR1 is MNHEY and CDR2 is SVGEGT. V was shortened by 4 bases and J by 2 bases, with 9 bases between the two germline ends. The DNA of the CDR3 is TGTGCCAGCAGTTTACGGACACCCTACGAGCAGTACTTC. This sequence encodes CASSLRTPYEQYF.

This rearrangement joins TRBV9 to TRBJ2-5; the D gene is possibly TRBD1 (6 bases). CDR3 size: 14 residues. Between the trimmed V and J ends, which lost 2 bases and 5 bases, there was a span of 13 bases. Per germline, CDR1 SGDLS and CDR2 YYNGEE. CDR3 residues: CASSVRGGQETQYF. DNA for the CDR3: TGTGCCAGCAGCGTCAGGGGCGGGCAGGAGACCCAGTACTTC.

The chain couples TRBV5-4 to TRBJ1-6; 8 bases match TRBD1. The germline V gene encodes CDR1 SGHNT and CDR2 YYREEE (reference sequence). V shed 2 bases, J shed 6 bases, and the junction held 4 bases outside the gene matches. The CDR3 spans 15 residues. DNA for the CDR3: TGTGCCAGCAGCTTTTCGACAGGGGTTAATTCACCCCTCCACTTT. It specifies CASSFSTGVNSPLHF.

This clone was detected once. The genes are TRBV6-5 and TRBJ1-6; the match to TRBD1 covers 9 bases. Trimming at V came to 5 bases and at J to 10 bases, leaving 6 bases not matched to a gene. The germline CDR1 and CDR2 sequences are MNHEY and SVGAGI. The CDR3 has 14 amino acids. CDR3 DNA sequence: TGTGCCAGCAGTAAACAGGGGGCGCAATCACCCCTCCACTTT. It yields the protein CASSKQGAQSPLHF.

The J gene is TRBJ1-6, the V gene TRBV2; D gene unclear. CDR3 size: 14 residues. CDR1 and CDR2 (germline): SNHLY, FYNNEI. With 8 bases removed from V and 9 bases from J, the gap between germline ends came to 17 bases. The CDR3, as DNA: TGTGCCAGCTCGCGCGAGAAAGTCCCTTCACCCCTCCACTTT. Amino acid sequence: CASSREKVPSPLHF.

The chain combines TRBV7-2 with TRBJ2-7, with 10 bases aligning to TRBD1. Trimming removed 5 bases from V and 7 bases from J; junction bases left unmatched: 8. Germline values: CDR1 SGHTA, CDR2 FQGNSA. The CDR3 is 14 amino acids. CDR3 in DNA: TGTGCCAGCAGCACGCGACAGGGGGCTCGGGAGCAGTACTTC. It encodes CASSTRQGAREQYF.

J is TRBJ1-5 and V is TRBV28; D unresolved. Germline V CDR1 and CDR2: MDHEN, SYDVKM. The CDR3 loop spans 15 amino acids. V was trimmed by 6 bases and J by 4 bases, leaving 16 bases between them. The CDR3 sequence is CASSPTDGRNQPQHF. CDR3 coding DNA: TGTGCCAGCAGCCCGACGGACGGGAGAAATCAGCCCCAGCATTTT.

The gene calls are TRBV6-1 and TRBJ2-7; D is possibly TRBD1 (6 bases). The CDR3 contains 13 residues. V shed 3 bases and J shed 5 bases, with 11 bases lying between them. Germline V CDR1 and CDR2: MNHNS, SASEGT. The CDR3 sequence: CASSDGSGDEQYF. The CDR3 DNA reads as TGTGCCAGCAGTGACGGGTCAGGGGACGAGCAGTACTTC.

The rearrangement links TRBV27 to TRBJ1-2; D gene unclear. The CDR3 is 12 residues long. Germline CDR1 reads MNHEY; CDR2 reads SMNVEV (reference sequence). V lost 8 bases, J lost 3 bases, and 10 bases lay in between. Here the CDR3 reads CASSHRDYGYTF. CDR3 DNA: TGTGCCAGCTCGCACCGAGACTATGGCTACACCTTC.

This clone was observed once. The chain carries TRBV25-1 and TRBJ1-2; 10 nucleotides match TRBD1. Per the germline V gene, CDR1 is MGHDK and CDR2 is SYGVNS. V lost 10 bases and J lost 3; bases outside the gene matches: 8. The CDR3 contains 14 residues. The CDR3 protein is CATARQGAYYGYTF. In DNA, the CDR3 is TGTGCCACCGCCCGACAGGGGGCCTACTATGGCTACACCTTC.

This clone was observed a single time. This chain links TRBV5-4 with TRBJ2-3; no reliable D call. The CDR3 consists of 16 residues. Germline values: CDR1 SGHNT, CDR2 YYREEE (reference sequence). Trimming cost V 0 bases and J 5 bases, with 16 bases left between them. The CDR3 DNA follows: TGTGCCAGCAGCTTGGGGGCCGACCGAACCCGAGATACGCAGTATTTT. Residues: CASSLGADRTRDTQYF.

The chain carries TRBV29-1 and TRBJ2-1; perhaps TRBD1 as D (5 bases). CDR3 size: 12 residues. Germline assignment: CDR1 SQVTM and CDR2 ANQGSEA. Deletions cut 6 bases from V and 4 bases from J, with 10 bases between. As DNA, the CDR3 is TGCAGCGTACTGACAGAATACAATGAGCAGTTCTTC. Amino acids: CSVLTEYNEQFF.

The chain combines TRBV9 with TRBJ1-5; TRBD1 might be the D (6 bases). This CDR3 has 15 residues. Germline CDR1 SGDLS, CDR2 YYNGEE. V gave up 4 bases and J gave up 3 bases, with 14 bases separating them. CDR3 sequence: CASSTTGTLNQPQHF. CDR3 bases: TGTGCCAGCAGCACCACCGGGACACTCAATCAGCCCCAGCATTTT.

This CDR3 is CASSEPSRGLSGANVLTF. In DNA form, the CDR3 reads TGTGCCAGCAGCGAACCTTCAAGGGGGCTTTCTGGGGCCAACGTCCTGACTTTC. This chain connects TRBV6-1 to TRBJ2-6; 7 positions match TRBD1. The germline V gene encodes CDR1 MNHNS and CDR2 SASEGT. With 6 bases clipped from V and 1 base from J, the junction kept 12 bases outside the gene matches. CDR3 length: 18 amino acids.

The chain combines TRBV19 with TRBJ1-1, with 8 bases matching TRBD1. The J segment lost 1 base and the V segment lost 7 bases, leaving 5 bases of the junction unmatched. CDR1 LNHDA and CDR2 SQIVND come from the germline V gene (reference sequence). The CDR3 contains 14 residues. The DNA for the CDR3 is TGTGCCAGTACACAGGGGGTGGCGAACACTGAAGCTTTCTTT. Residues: CASTQGVANTEAFF.

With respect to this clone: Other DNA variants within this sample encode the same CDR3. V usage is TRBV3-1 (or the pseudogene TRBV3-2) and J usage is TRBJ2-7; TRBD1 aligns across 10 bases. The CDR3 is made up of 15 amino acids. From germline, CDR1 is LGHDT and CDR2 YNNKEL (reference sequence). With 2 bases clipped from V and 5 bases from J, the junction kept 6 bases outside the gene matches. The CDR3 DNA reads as TGTGCCAGCAGCCAAACGGGACAGGGGATTCACGAGCAGTACTTC. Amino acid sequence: CASSQTGQGIHEQYF.

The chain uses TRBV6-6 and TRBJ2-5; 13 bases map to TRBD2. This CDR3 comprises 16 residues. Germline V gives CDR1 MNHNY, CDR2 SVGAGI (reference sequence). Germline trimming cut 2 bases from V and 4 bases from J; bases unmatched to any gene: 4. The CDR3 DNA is TGTGCCAGCAGTTACGAACTAGCGGGGGGGAGAGAGACCCAGTACTTC. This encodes CASSYELAGGRETQYF.

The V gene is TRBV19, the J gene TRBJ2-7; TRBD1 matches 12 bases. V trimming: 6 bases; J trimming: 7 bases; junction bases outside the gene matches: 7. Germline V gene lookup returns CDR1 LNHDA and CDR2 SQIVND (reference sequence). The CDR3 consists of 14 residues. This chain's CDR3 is CASRPGQGAGEQYF. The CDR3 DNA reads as TGTGCCAGTAGGCCGGGACAGGGGGCTGGGGAGCAGTACTTC. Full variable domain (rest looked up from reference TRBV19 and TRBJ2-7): DGGITQSPKYLFRKEGQNVTLSCEQNLNHDAMYWYRQDPGQGLRLIYYSQIVNDFQKGDIAEGYSVSREKKESFPLTVTSAQKNPTAFYLCASRPGQGAGEQYFGPGTRLTVT.